What follows describes a single T cell receptor (beta chain). This clonotype was counted at least ten times. The specificity of this receptor is unknown. Base qualities are not recorded, but no much larger clone differs from it by a single base. The record originates from a study of neurological immune-mediated disorders (dated by TCRdb to about 2019). Background on the whole study: Peripheral blood TCR-beta repertoires from HTLV-I-associated myelopathy (HAM/TSP) patients, multiple sclerosis patients and healthy controls were compared by UMI-based sequencing. The cohort was made up of about 66 subjects, consisting of around 15 HAM/TSP patients, about 34 multiple sclerosis patients and 20 healthy controls. The approximately 100 TCR-beta libraries included longitudinal samples, technical triplicates and paired sorted CD4+ and CD8+ T-cell subsets alongside PBMC samples. Longitudinal HAM/TSP and healthy donors had 3 time-points each (roughly 3-40 month intervals).

cDNA synthesis used template-switch 5'RACE with a primer carrying a 10-nucleotide random unique molecular identifier tagging each TCR transcript. Over 180 million TCR-beta sequences, covering 15-18 subjects, were produced in each sequencing run. The RNeasy kit was used for extraction of total RNA. Using the KAPA Real-time Library Amplification kit, TCR-beta VDJ regions were amplified with primers for the TCR constant region and the 5'RACE anchor. A first PCR added sample indexes and Illumina adaptors, after which a second PCR increased the library yield. After Ampure bead purification, the TCR product of roughly 650 bp was size-selected on a 2% E-gel SizeSelection system. Before pooling, library quality was checked on a Bioanalyzer, concentration was measured with Qubit, and libraries were quantified with the Kapa Library Quantification kit. An Illumina HiSeq 2500 sequenced the libraries paired-end 2 x 150 bp. To increase sequence diversity, about 25-31% phiX was spiked into each library pool. From the authors' description of their analysis: Quality-filtered reads were processed with the UMI-based MiGEC pipeline, and over 75% of raw TCR sequences were removed by the MiGEC pipeline during error correction. VDJ genes were aligned to IMGT germline references, and each clonotype was defined by a unique CDR3 amino acid sequence together with V-J genes. Clonal expansion, Shannon diversity, and CDR3 relatedness (CalcPairwiseDistances, ClusterSamples) were evaluated with VDJtools, and phylogenetic trees were built with CLCbio workbench. Expanded clones were defined as having at least 8 unique UMIs, based on coefficient-of-variation modelling across technical triplicates. TCRdb reworked the public reads: Q25 trimming with fastp, MiXCR clone assembly, productive beta chains retained. All rows with the same CDR3 protein become a single entry with the most common DNA and genes. The authors' filters were not applied to this entry. The sample records approximately 89,000 distinct CDR3 sequences, roughly 13% of which are singletons. The ten largest clones add up to approximately 5% of the sample.

The time point tag for this specimen amounts to: longitudinal time-point 2. Unsorted PBMC libraries were generated from 2 million PBMCs stored in RNAlater at -80 °C until RNA extraction. Peripheral blood was subjected to Ficoll-Hypaque density gradient centrifugation to isolate PBMCs, which were then cryopreserved in liquid nitrogen. Findings and caveats that apply to the study as a whole: TCR clonal expansion was greatest in HAM/TSP patients and smallest in MS patients, who ranked below even healthy controls. No identical CDR3 amino acid sequences were found to be shared among expanded clones across subjects, suggesting that TCR-beta repertoires were private in all groups.

From the cysteine through the phenylalanine, the CDR3 covers 12 amino acids. The CDR3 DNA has 36 bases and is translated from base 1. CDR1 is given as SQVTM and CDR2 as ANQGSEA, both from the germline V gene. The junction shows trimming of 7 bases on V and 13 bases on J, plus 22 bases between the germline ends. The V and J genes are TRBV29-1 and TRBJ1-2; confidence is insufficient to name the D gene. The receptor comes from a female donor with HTLV-1-associated myelopathy (HAM/TSP). Sequencing used PBMCs. The encoded CDR3 is CSDTSTGLQFTF. In nucleotides, the sequence is TGCAGCGATACCTCGACGGGGTTACAGTTCACCTTC.